The entry below describes one T cell receptor (beta chain). This sample is drawn from a study of OX40 agonist ivuxolimab in advanced cancers. Sequencing was performed with immunoSEQ multiplex PCR; in TCRdb, only in-frame clones are kept and a portion is missing. The sample has roughly 63,000 clones; 75% to 90% are singletons. This sequence was found in an adult with an advanced solid tumor such as melanoma, head and neck, liver or kidney cancer. Sequencing used CD4+ or CD8+ T cells sorted from blood, obtained in a trial of the OX40 agonist ivuxolimab.

CDR3 loop: CSVGPAGGPSEQYF. CDR3 coding DNA: TGCAGCGTTGGACCAGCGGGAGGGCCGAGTGAGCAGTACTTC. The V gene is TRBV29-1, the J gene TRBJ2-7, with 10 bases identical to TRBD2. The length of the CDR3 is 14 residues. The V gene's germline CDR1 is SQVTM and CDR2 ANQGSEA. J lost 7 bases, V lost 4 bases, and 10 bases had no gene match.